These 18 T cell receptor beta chains were sequenced from one sample in a study of blood T cell repertoires in COVID-19. Only in-frame clones appear in the TCRdb table, and some are missing; sequencing was by immunoSEQ multiplex PCR. Seen here are 170,000 or so clones, more than 70% observed once, and the top ten hold around 7%. The specimen sequenced was peripheral blood. The receptors stem from a man aged 45 to 65 with active or convalescent COVID-19.

This rearrangement joins TRBV9 to TRBJ2-5; D perhaps matches TRBD2 (5 bases). This CDR3 comprises 12 residues. Germline CDR1 and CDR2: SGDLS and YYNGEE. Trimming cost V 5 bases and J 5 bases, with 10 bases left between them. CDR3: CASSRRSETQYF. DNA for the CDR3: TGTGCCAGCAGTCGGAGGAGTGAGACCCAGTACTTC.

V gene TRBV2 combines with J gene TRBJ1-1; 7 bases align to TRBD1. The CDR3 covers 15 residues. Trimming at V came to 6 bases and at J to 3 bases, leaving 10 bases not matched to a gene. In germline, CDR1 is SNHLY, CDR2 FYNNEI. The CDR3 bases are TGTGCCAGCAGCCTTCTGTCAGGGGGGTACACTGAAGCTTTCTTT. Residues: CASSLLSGGYTEAFF.

The chain has TRBV6-5 and TRBJ2-2, with a weak D call TRBD1 (6 bases). There are 14 residues in the CDR3. The V and J ends lost 8 bases and 0 bases respectively, with 10 bases between them. The germline gives CDR1 MNHEY, CDR2 SVGAGI. The CDR3 sequence is CASYRAPNTGELFF. Here the CDR3 DNA reads TGTGCCAGCTACAGGGCCCCGAACACCGGGGAGCTGTTTTTT.

The CDR3 DNA follows: TGCGCCAGCAGCCAGGACACAGGGGGCGGTGAGCAGTTCTTC. Translation: CASSQDTGGGEQFF. The chain combines TRBV4-3 with TRBJ2-1; 9 positions agree with TRBD1. The length of the CDR3 is 14 residues. From germline, CDR1 is LGHNA and CDR2 YSLEER. The V gene end was trimmed by 3 bases and the J gene end by 9 bases; junction bases not matched to a gene: 6.

This clone was observed a handful of times. This chain connects TRBV7-9 to TRBJ2-7; the match to TRBD1 covers 8 bases. The CDR3 runs 16 residues. Germline V gene data show CDR1 as SEHNR and CDR2 as FQNEAQ (reference sequence). V was clipped by 3 bases and J by 4 bases; unmatched bases: 11. This CDR3 reads CASSLWLARGLYEQYF. CDR3 nucleotide sequence: TGTGCCAGCAGCTTGTGGTTGGCCAGGGGGCTGTACGAGCAGTACTTC.

The chain couples TRBV3-1 (or the pseudogene TRBV3-2) to TRBJ2-3; D gene unclear. Germline CDR1 reads LGHDT; CDR2 reads YNNKEL (reference sequence). This CDR3 region has 15 residues. V shed 1 base and J shed 1 base, with 9 bases lying between them. The CDR3 region has the DNA TGTGCCAGCAGCCAAGGACTCTCCCGCACAGATACGCAGTATTTT. Translated: CASSQGLSRTDTQYF.

On this clone itself: The identical CDR3 is also encoded by other nucleotide sequences in the sample. This chain connects TRBV7-9 to TRBJ2-7, with D maybe TRBD1 (5 bases). The germline CDR1 and CDR2 sequences are SEHNR and FQNEAQ (reference sequence). V dropped 0 bases and J dropped 2 bases, with 5 bases sitting between them. This CDR3 comprises 13 residues. For the CDR3, the DNA is TGTGCCAGCAGCTTAGCAGGGGCCTACGAGCAGTACTTC. Amino acids: CASSLAGAYEQYF.

The chain employs TRBV6-2 or TRBV6-3 and TRBJ1-4, with no clear D. Germline V gives CDR1 MNHEY, CDR2 SVGEGT. V was shortened by 6 bases and J by 0 bases, with 26 bases between the two germline ends. The CDR3 loop spans 20 amino acids. The CDR3 coding sequence is TGTGCCAGCAGCCGTCCCCTTAGGCCGGGAACGATGGCAACTAATGAAAAACTGTTTTTT. Protein sequence: CASSRPLRPGTMATNEKLFF.

This chain links TRBV29-1 with TRBJ2-1; D perhaps matches TRBD1 (7 bases). The V end lost 6 bases, the J end lost 5 bases, and 14 bases lay between the germline ends. CDR1 SQVTM and CDR2 ANQGSEA come from the germline V gene. CDR3 length: 13 residues. CDR3 sequence: CSVGQGGNNEQFF. In DNA, the CDR3 is TGCAGCGTGGGGCAGGGGGGAAACAATGAGCAGTTCTTC.

This chain connects TRBV24-1 to TRBJ2-1; 9 nucleotides match TRBD2. J lost 6 bases, V lost 4 bases, and 12 bases had no gene match. Per germline, CDR1 KGHDR and CDR2 SFDVKD. The CDR3 spans 17 residues. The CDR3 is CATSDPMAGGPFNEQFF. The DNA of the CDR3 is TGTGCCACCAGTGACCCGATGGCGGGAGGGCCGTTCAATGAGCAGTTCTTC.

The chain links TRBV4-3 to TRBJ1-2, with TRBD1 as a possible D gene (5 bases). The V and J ends lost 2 bases and 0 bases respectively, with 13 bases between them. The CDR3 contains 16 residues. Germline CDR1 reads LGHNA; CDR2 reads YSLEER. CDR3 region: CASSQNWQGPNYGYTF. The CDR3 DNA reads TGCGCCAGCAGCCAAAATTGGCAGGGTCCTAACTATGGCTACACCTTC.

This clone was observed a single time. Here the CDR3 reads CASSTGADTEAFF. CDR3 sequence (DNA): TGTGCCAGCTCAACGGGAGCGGACACTGAAGCTTTCTTT. The rearrangement links TRBV18 to TRBJ1-1, with D uncertain. The V end was cut by 5 bases, the J end by 3 bases, with 10 bases between. In germline, CDR1 is KGHSH, CDR2 LQKENI. This CDR3 is built from 13 residues.

This rearrangement joins TRBV5-1 to TRBJ2-2; 12 nucleotides agree with TRBD2. CDR1 is SGHRS and CDR2 is YFSETQ in the germline V gene. The CDR3 is 15 residues long. V lost 4 bases, J lost 6 bases, and 4 bases stayed unmatched. This chain's CDR3 is CASSEGTSGPGELFF. CDR3 bases: TGCGCCAGCAGCGAAGGGACTAGCGGGCCCGGGGAGCTGTTTTTT. The full variable domain, with the rest looked up from reference TRBV5-1 and TRBJ2-2, is KAGVTQTPRYLIKTRGQQVTLSCSPISGHRSVSWYQQTPGQGLQFLFEYFSETQRNKGNFPGRFSGRQFSNSRSEMNVSTLELGDSALYLCASSEGTSGPGELFFGEGSRLTVL.

CDR3 in DNA: TGCGCCAGCAGCTTGGAACCGGGACAGGATTATACTGAAGCTTTCTTT. It translates to CASSLEPGQDYTEAFF. This rearrangement joins TRBV5-1 to TRBJ1-1; 8 nucleotides line up with TRBD1. V lost 0 bases and J lost 5; bases outside the gene matches: 9. Germline CDR1 reads SGHRS; CDR2 reads YFSETQ. The CDR3 runs 16 residues.

This chain uses TRBV12-3 or TRBV12-4 with TRBJ2-5; 7 bases map to TRBD2. The trim removed 6 bases at V and 2 bases at J, leaving 3 bases unmatched. The CDR3 is made up of 13 amino acids. The CDR3: CASRLSGQETQYF. The CDR3 bases are TGTGCCAGCAGGCTTAGCGGGCAAGAGACCCAGTACTTC.

The J gene is TRBJ1-4, the V gene TRBV7-2; D gene uncertain. Trimming removed 3 bases from V and 8 bases from J, with 10 bases in between. The CDR3 contains 13 residues. Germline CDR1 SGHTA, CDR2 FQGNSA. For the CDR3, the DNA is TGTGCCAGCAGCTTCTCAATCGGGGAAAAACTGTTTTTT. This translates into CASSFSIGEKLFF.

V and J are TRBV5-1 and TRBJ1-1; D gene unclear. The germline CDR1 and CDR2 sequences are SGHRS and YFSETQ. The CDR3 has 15 residues. The V gene lost 0 bases and the J gene lost 6 bases, with 15 bases spanning the gap. The CDR3: CASSLAIGREAEAFF. Here the CDR3 DNA reads TGCGCCAGCAGCTTGGCCATCGGAAGGGAGGCTGAAGCTTTCTTT. The full variable domain, its missing parts supplied by reference TRBV5-1 and TRBJ1-1, is KAGVTQTPRYLIKTRGQQVTLSCSPISGHRSVSWYQQTPGQGLQFLFEYFSETQRNKGNFPGRFSGRQFSNSRSEMNVSTLELGDSALYLCASSLAIGREAEAFFGQGTRLTVV.

The V gene is TRBV6-5, the J gene TRBJ1-2, with a weak D call TRBD1 (6 bases). V was shortened by 7 bases and J by 7 bases, with 13 bases between the two germline ends. The CDR3 totals 12 residues. From germline, CDR1 is MNHEY and CDR2 SVGAGI. The CDR3 loop reads CASTTGSFGYTF. The CDR3 coding sequence is TGTGCCAGCACAACAGGGTCTTTTGGCTACACCTTC.